This T cell receptor beta chain derives from a study of early stage breast cancer tumors. Study context: Each sample averaged approximately 10-fold read coverage. Study observations and caveats: Unsorted bulk genomic DNA sequencing lacked pairing and functional marker data. Tumors had around 2.4-fold higher T cell density than normal breast.

Concerning this clone itself: Its specificity is unknown.

The data were produced by immunoSEQ multiplex PCR, yet TCRdb's version contains in-frame clones alone and is incomplete. The sample comprises tens of thousands of clones, around 70% of which are singletons, and around 35% rests with the top ten. CDR3 size: 15 residues. The V gene lost 2 bases and the J gene lost 3 bases, with 12 bases spanning the gap. Germline-derived CDR1 and CDR2 are LNHNV and YYDKDF (reference sequence). The receptor's source is a person between 50 and 60 years old with breast cancer. Sequencing input: blood. The rearrangement joins TRBV15 to TRBJ2-3; no firm D call. The CDR3 DNA sequence: TGTGCCACCAGCAGATCAGGACCACCAACAGATACGCAGTATTTT. Protein product: CATSRSGPPTDTQYF.